This T cell receptor beta chain originates from a study of T cell repertoires in cytomegalovirus infection. The wider study: Evidence of both CMV infection and a matching HLA type came from public TCR beta signatures.

Study-wide results and limits: Predominance within the ex vivo response was attributable to HLA-C-restricted CMV-specific TCR beta clonotypes. Of the TCR beta families, the public ones yielded a cumulative frequency that identified carriers of CMV plus the relevant HLA.

In TCRdb, the reads were re-called with MiXCR into one record per CDR3 protein. The data hold approximately 500,000 distinct CDR3 sequences, with approximately 11% observed a single time. Details on this clonotype: Its specificity is unknown.

The CDR3 runs to 14 residues. CDR1 and CDR2 from the germline V gene are SQVTM and ANQGSEA. V shed 6 bases and J shed 2 bases, with 17 bases lying between them. This TCR came from a human donor in good health (CMV status not recorded). Some clones in this sample may be carry-over from other donors' samples. Source material: PBMCs. The J gene is TRBJ2-7, the V gene TRBV29-1, with D maybe TRBD2 (6 bases). In DNA, the CDR3 is TGCAGCGTACCGGAGGGCGAGGACCCCTACGAGCAGTACTTC. Translation gives CSVPEGEDPYEQYF.